These T cell receptor beta chains were read from a single sample in a study of T cell clonotyping in hematopoietic cell transplantation. Sequencing was performed with immunoSEQ multiplex PCR; in TCRdb, only in-frame clones are kept and a portion is missing. The sample carries under 10,000 clones, roughly 76% recorded once. The material sequenced was peripheral blood mononuclear cells, taken 180 days after allogeneic stem cell transplant. These receptors were collected from a female patient between 50 and 59 years old who had an allogeneic stem cell transplant from an unrelated donor, so the T cells may come from the graft donor. Some clones in this sample may be carry-over from other donors' samples. Each CDR3 is given with its conserved first and last residue. A D gene is named only where the DNA matches it firmly.

J gene: TRBJ1-2
D gene: -
V gene: TRBV7-6
CDR3 protein: CASSPTAHPGGADGYTF

J gene: TRBJ1-4
D gene: TRBD1
V gene: TRBV2
CDR3 protein: CASSATGGGSYNEKLFF

J gene: TRBJ2-7
D gene: TRBD2
V gene: TRBV9
CDR3 protein: CASSLGLAPGEQYF

J gene: TRBJ2-2
D gene: -
V gene: TRBV6-5
CDR3 protein: CASSSTTAGGELFF

J gene: TRBJ2-7
D gene: -
V gene: TRBV4-3
CDR3 protein: CASSQGERKDEQYF

J gene: TRBJ1-3
D gene: TRBD1
V gene: TRBV7-6
CDR3 protein: CASSLQGQGNTIYF

J gene: TRBJ1-1
D gene: -
V gene: TRBV11-3
CDR3 protein: CATEQTEVNTEAFF

J gene: TRBJ1-3
D gene: -
V gene: TRBV29-1
CDR3 protein: CSVSRVGGNTIYF

J gene: TRBJ1-1
D gene: TRBD1
V gene: TRBV28
CDR3 protein: CASSYYGTGGTEAFF

J gene: TRBJ1-5
D gene: -
V gene: TRBV5-6
CDR3 protein: CASSLYGYSNQPQHF

J gene: TRBJ2-1
D gene: -
V gene: TRBV7-7
CDR3 protein: CASSLGQNNEQFF

J gene: TRBJ1-3
D gene: -
V gene: TRBV5-4
CDR3 protein: CASSLVGSGNTIYF

J gene: TRBJ2-3
D gene: -
V gene: TRBV9
CDR3 protein: CASSGTGSTDTQYF

J gene: TRBJ2-1
D gene: TRBD1
V gene: TRBV25-1
CDR3 protein: CASSFPGTGLHNEQFF

J gene: TRBJ1-2
D gene: -
V gene: TRBV5-6
CDR3 protein: CASSLVAGNYGYTF

J gene: TRBJ1-1
D gene: TRBD1
V gene: TRBV6-5
CDR3 protein: CASSSRTGGHTEAFF

J gene: TRBJ1-1
D gene: -
V gene: TRBV6-1
CDR3 protein: CASSFFALNTEAFF

J gene: TRBJ2-7
D gene: TRBD2
V gene: TRBV6-5
CDR3 protein: CASSRTSTSWEQYF

J gene: TRBJ2-5
D gene: TRBD1
V gene: TRBV7-9
CDR3 protein: CASSLSGDRDQETQYF

J gene: TRBJ2-7
D gene: -
V gene: TRBV2
CDR3 protein: CASRGRLYEQYF

J gene: TRBJ1-1
D gene: -
V gene: TRBV27
CDR3 protein: CASSSTVTEAFF

J gene: TRBJ2-4
D gene: -
V gene: TRBV2
CDR3 protein: CASSEKRTVLVAKNIQYF

J gene: TRBJ1-1
D gene: -
V gene: TRBV19
CDR3 protein: CASSILRGSEAFF

J gene: TRBJ2-7
D gene: TRBD1
V gene: TRBV15
CDR3 protein: CATSRRDRALSYEQYF

J gene: TRBJ1-6
D gene: -
V gene: TRBV2
CDR3 protein: CASRTTANSPPHF

J gene: TRBJ1-1
D gene: -
V gene: TRBV28
CDR3 protein: CASSHHTNTEAFF

J gene: TRBJ1-2
D gene: -
V gene: TRBV6-1
CDR3 protein: CASSEQGYDGYTF

J gene: TRBJ2-7
D gene: TRBD1
V gene: TRBV5-1
CDR3 protein: CASSPEPWDRAKQYF

J gene: TRBJ2-2
D gene: -
V gene: TRBV25-1
CDR3 protein: CASNGNTGELFF

J gene: TRBJ2-4
D gene: TRBD1
V gene: TRBV29-1
CDR3 protein: CSVGGWTGDLNIQYF

J gene: TRBJ2-7
D gene: TRBD1
V gene: TRBV2
CDR3 protein: CASSDFSSGQGLNEQYF

J gene: TRBJ2-5
D gene: -
V gene: TRBV18
CDR3 protein: CASSPPERRETQYF

J gene: TRBJ2-1
D gene: TRBD2
V gene: TRBV11-2
CDR3 protein: CASGLAGTNEQFF

J gene: TRBJ1-1
D gene: -
V gene: TRBV11-3
CDR3 protein: CASSSGQWTEAFF

J gene: TRBJ2-7
D gene: -
V gene: TRBV7-9
CDR3 protein: CASSAPGGAYEQYF

J gene: TRBJ1-1
D gene: -
V gene: TRBV7-3
CDR3 protein: CASSLSTSGTEAFF

J gene: TRBJ1-1
D gene: TRBD1
V gene: TRBV11-1
CDR3 protein: CASSSTRGLGEAFF

J gene: TRBJ1-5
D gene: TRBD1
V gene: TRBV6-6
CDR3 protein: CASSYTDRDDQPQHF

J gene: TRBJ2-7
D gene: TRBD2
V gene: TRBV27
CDR3 protein: CASKRSAGDSYEQYF

J gene: TRBJ1-2
D gene: -
V gene: TRBV7-3
CDR3 protein: CASSFGRPGDYGYTF

J gene: TRBJ1-2
D gene: -
V gene: TRBV29-1
CDR3 protein: CSVLYWGGYTF

J gene: TRBJ2-2
D gene: -
V gene: TRBV5-4
CDR3 protein: CASSEPRRAAGELFF

J gene: TRBJ2-2
D gene: -
V gene: TRBV5-1
CDR3 protein: CASSLVSEAGELFF

J gene: TRBJ2-5
D gene: -
V gene: TRBV7-2
CDR3 protein: CASSLGASGQGRETQYF

J gene: TRBJ1-5
D gene: TRBD1
V gene: TRBV7-2
CDR3 protein: CASSFTGDQPQHF

J gene: TRBJ1-2
D gene: TRBD1
V gene: TRBV9
CDR3 protein: CASSPREGAVGYTF

J gene: TRBJ1-2
D gene: -
V gene: TRBV5-1
CDR3 protein: CASSLGRGLNGYTF